Sequencing of this T cell receptor (beta chain) was carried out in a study of cytotoxic CD8 clonotypes in ibrutinib-treated CLL. Study context: Among patients, some 25 responded partially and 2 completely; around 15 then stayed remitted and roughly 12 progressed after median 68 months. Response material was collected after a median around 12 months of treatment, range 6 to 36.

Study results and caveats: Baseline levels were approached again at progression, after clonality had risen at ibrutinib response.

Germline V gene data show CDR1 as KGHSH and CDR2 as LQKENI. The CDR3 loop spans 13 amino acids. V gave up 1 base and J gave up 9 bases; unmatched junction bases: 3. Concerning this clone: Its specificity is not known.

Assay: immunoSEQ multiplex PCR; the TCRdb copy retains only in-frame clones and omits some. The data show over 65,000 clones, about 85% seen once. The clonotype was recovered from a human donor with chronic lymphocytic leukemia. The rearrangement uses TRBV18 and TRBJ2-4; 7 bases match TRBD1. The input for sequencing was PBMCs, taken after 12 months of ibrutinib treatment. CDR3 residues: CASSPQAGGIQYF. In nucleotides, the CDR3 is TGTGCCAGCTCACCACAGGCAGGGGGCATTCAGTACTTC. Using reference TRBV18 and TRBJ2-4 for the parts outside the CDR3, the full variable domain is NAGVMQNPRHLVRRRGQEARLRCSPMKGHSHVYWYRQLPEEGLKFMVYLQKENIIDESGMPKERFSAEFPKEGPSILRIQQVVRGDSAAYFCASSPQAGGIQYFGAGTRLSVL.